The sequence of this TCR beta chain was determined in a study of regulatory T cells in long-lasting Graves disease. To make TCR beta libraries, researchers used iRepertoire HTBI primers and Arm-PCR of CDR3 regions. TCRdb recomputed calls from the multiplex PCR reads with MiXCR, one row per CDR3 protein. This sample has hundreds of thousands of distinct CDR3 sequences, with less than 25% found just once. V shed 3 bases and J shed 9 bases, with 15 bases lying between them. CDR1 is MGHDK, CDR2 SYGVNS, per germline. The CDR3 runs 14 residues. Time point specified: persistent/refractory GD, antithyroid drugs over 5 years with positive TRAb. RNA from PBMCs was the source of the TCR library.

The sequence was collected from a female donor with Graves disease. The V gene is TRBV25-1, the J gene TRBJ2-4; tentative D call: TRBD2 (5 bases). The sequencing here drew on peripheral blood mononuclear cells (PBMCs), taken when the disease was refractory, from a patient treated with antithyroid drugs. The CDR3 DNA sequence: TGTGCCAGCAGTGACTCCCTGGTCGCGGGCATTCAGTACTTC. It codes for CASSDSLVAGIQYF.